A selection of T cell receptor beta chains follows, all from one sample in a study of CD8 T cells in ankylosing spondylitis. TCRdb redid the calling of the 5' RACE reads with MiXCR, one entry per CDR3 protein. The sample gives 470,000 or so distinct CDR3 sequences, around 26% of which show up once; 0.85% to 1% is in the top ten. Sequencing used blood, either unsorted or a sorted T cell fraction (not recorded which). The receptors were gathered from a male donor with ankylosing spondylitis. The conserved cysteine and the conserved F or W are not part of the CDR3 here.

CDR3 length: 11; V gene: TRBV10-2; CDR3 protein: ASSESYLDTQY
CDR3 length: 11; V gene: TRBV24-1; CDR3 protein: ATSDPNEETQY
CDR3 length: 14; V gene: TRBV7-2; CDR3 protein: ASSLGWRSSGNTIY
CDR3 length: 14; V gene: TRBV6-2/TRBV6-3; CDR3 protein: ASSYGRGSGNQPQH
CDR3 length: 12; V gene: TRBV29-1; CDR3 protein: SVELEGPIYEQY
CDR3 length: 11; V gene: TRBV7-2; CDR3 protein: ASSLGGYGELF
CDR3 length: 14; V gene: TRBV10-3; CDR3 protein: AISVLGPDSNQPQH
CDR3 length: 12; V gene: TRBV20-1; CDR3 protein: SARDPASTDTQY
CDR3 length: 11; V gene: TRBV2; CDR3 protein: ASWGPGTYEQY
CDR3 length: 9; V gene: TRBV20-1; CDR3 protein: SASPLGEQY
CDR3 length: 12; V gene: TRBV5-4; CDR3 protein: ASSAGGQGGARI
CDR3 length: 10; V gene: TRBV6-1; CDR3 protein: ASSEDAYGYT
CDR3 length: 14; V gene: TRBV18; CDR3 protein: ASSPPTGQPYNEQF
CDR3 length: 13; V gene: TRBV3-1; CDR3 protein: ASSHLTSGINEQF
CDR3 length: 14; V gene: TRBV12-3/TRBV12-4; CDR3 protein: ASSPEWGPQLYGYT
CDR3 length: 15; V gene: TRBV6-5; CDR3 protein: ASSYSGSGRVGNEQF
CDR3 length: 13; V gene: TRBV6-1; CDR3 protein: ASSEASGRENEQF
CDR3 length: 15; V gene: TRBV10-3; CDR3 protein: AISPPGGAGGPSEQF
CDR3 length: 13; V gene: TRBV5-1; CDR3 protein: ASSTISSGANVLT
CDR3 length: 11; V gene: TRBV20-1; CDR3 protein: SASISGDNEQF
CDR3 length: 13; V gene: TRBV3-1; CDR3 protein: ASSQLSGANQPQH
CDR3 length: 12; V gene: TRBV15; CDR3 protein: ATSRDRGFHEQF
CDR3 length: 14; V gene: TRBV6-4; CDR3 protein: ASSDQPPSGDTEAF
CDR3 length: 12; V gene: TRBV7-9; CDR3 protein: ASSLSQFPNRAF
CDR3 length: 11; V gene: TRBV3-1; CDR3 protein: ASSPQRGGGYT
CDR3 length: 12; V gene: TRBV12-3/TRBV12-4; CDR3 protein: ASSPSGKDNEQF
CDR3 length: 16; V gene: TRBV11-2; CDR3 protein: ASSFEASGSLSSYEQY